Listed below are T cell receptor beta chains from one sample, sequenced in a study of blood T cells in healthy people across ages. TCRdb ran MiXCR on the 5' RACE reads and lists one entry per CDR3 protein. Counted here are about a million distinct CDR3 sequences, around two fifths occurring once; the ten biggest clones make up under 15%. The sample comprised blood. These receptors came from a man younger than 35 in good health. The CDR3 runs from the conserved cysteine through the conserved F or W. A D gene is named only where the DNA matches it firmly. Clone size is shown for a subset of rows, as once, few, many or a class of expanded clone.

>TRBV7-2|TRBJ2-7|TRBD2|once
CASSSQTGTSDEQYF
TGTGCCAGCAGTTCTCAAACCGGGACTAGCGATGAGCAGTACTTC
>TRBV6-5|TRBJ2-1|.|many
CASSYQREQFF
TGTGCCAGCAGTTACCAGAGAGAGCAGTTCTTC
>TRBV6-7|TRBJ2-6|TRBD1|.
CASSSAGQDSSGANVLTF
TGTGCCAGCAGCTCCGCCGGACAGGACTCCTCTGGGGCCAACGTCCTGACTTTC
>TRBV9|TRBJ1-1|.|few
CASSVIPNTEAFF
TGTGCCAGCAGCGTAATCCCGAACACTGAAGCTTTCTTT
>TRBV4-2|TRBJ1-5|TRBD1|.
CASSHYDRGNQPQHF
TGTGCCAGCAGCCATTATGACAGGGGCAATCAGCCCCAGCATTTT
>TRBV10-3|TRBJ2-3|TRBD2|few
CAIRSGTSADTQYF
TGTGCCATCAGATCAGGGACTAGCGCAGATACGCAGTATTTT
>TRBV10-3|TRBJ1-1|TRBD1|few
CAIKGTGAEAFF
TGTGCCATCAAAGGGACAGGGGCTGAAGCTTTCTTT
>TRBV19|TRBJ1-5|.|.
CASTDISETGVNQPQHF
TGTGCCAGTACGGATATTTCGGAGACAGGCGTAAATCAGCCCCAGCATTTT
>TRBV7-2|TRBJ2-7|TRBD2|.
CASSFLAGGSYNEQYF
TGTGCCAGCAGCTTCCTAGCGGGGGGTTCCTACAATGAGCAGTACTTC
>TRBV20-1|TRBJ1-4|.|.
CSARDRATNEELFF
TGCAGTGCTAGAGACCGGGCAACTAATGAAGAACTGTTTTTT
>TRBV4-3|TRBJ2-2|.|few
CASSQEPKSGTGELFF
TGCGCCAGCAGCCAAGAACCAAAATCGGGCACCGGGGAGTTGTTTTTT
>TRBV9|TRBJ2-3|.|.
CASSAGGSSTDTQYF
TGTGCCAGCAGCGCAGGGGGGTCCAGCACAGATACGCAGTATTTT
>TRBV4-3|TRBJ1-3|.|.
CASSQDVSSGNTIYF
TGCGCCAGCAGCCAAGACGTGAGCTCTGGAAACACCATATATTTT
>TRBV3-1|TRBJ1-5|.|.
CASSQDYGSNQPQHF
TGTGCCAGCAGCCAAGATTACGGTAGCAATCAGCCCCAGCATTTT
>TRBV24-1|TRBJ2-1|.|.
CATSASNLLNEQFF
TGTGCCACCAGCGCATCCAATCTCCTCAATGAGCAGTTCTTC
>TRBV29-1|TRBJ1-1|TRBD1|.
CSVDAWTGRNTEAFF
TGCAGCGTTGACGCCTGGACAGGGCGGAACACTGAAGCTTTCTTT
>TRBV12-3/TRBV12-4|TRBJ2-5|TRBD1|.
CASSLSPPGQGVQETQYF
TGTGCCAGCAGTTTATCGCCCCCGGGACAGGGGGTTCAAGAGACCCAGTACTTC
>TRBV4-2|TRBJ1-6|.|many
CASRSYNSPLHF
TGTGCCAGCAGGTCCTATAATTCACCCCTCCACTTT
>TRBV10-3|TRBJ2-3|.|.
CAIRASDDTDTQYF
TGTGCCATCAGGGCGAGCGACGACACAGATACGCAGTATTTT
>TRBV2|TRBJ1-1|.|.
CASSEQSPEAFF
TGTGCCAGCAGTGAACAGAGCCCTGAAGCTTTCTTT
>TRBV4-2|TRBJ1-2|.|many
CASSQAIRGRDGYTF
TGTGCCAGCAGCCAAGCCATCAGGGGAAGGGATGGCTACACCTTC
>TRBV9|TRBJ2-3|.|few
CASSVEGGVGTDTQYF
TGTGCCAGCAGCGTAGAGGGGGGGGTCGGCACAGATACGCAGTATTTT
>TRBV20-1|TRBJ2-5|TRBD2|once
CSARVTRANSGGASEETQYF
TGCAGTGCTAGAGTCACGAGGGCAAATAGCGGGGGGGCTAGTGAAGAGACCCAGTACTTC